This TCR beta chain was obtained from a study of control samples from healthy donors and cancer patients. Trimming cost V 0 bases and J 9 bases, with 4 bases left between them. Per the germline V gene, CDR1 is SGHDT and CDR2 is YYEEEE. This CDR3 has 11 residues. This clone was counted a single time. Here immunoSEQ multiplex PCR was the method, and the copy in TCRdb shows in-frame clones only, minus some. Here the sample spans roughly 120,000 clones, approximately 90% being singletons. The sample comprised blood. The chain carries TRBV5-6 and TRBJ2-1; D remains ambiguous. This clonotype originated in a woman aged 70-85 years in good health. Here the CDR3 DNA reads TGTGCCAGCAGCTTGGAGGTTGAGCAGTTCTTC. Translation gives CASSLEVEQFF. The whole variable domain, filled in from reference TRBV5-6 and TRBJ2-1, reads DAGVTQSPTHLIKTRGQQVTLRCSPKSGHDTVSWYQQALGQGPQFIFQYYEEEERQRGNFPDRFSGHQFPNYSSELNVNALLLGDSALYLCASSLEVEQFFGPGTRLTVL.